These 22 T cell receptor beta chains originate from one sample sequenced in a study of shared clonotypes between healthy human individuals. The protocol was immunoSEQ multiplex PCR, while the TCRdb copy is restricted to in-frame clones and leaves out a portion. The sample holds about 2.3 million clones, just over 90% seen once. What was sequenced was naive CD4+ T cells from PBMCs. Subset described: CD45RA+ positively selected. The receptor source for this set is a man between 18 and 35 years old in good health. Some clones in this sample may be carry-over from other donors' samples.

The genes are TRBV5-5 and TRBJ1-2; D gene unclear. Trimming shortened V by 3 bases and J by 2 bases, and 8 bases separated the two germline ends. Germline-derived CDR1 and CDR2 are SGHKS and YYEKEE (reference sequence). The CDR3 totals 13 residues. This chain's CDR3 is CASSSDANYGYTF. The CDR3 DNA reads TGTGCCAGCAGCTCAGACGCAAACTATGGCTACACCTTC.

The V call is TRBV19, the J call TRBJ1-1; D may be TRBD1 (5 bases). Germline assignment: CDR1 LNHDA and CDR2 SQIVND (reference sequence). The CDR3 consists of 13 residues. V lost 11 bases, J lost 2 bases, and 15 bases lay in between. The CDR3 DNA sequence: TGTGCCGCGCAGGGATACCCAAACACTGAAGCTTTCTTT. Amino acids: CAAQGYPNTEAFF.

CDR3 DNA sequence: TGTGCCAGTAGTATACCTGGAGGAGGCGGTCAGCCCCAGCATTTT. This gives the protein CASSIPGGGGQPQHF. The chain carries TRBV19 and TRBJ1-5; D uncertain. The CDR3 sequence is 15 residues long. V lost 2 bases to trimming and J lost 6 bases, with 14 bases between them. CDR1 LNHDA and CDR2 SQIVND come from the germline V gene (reference sequence).

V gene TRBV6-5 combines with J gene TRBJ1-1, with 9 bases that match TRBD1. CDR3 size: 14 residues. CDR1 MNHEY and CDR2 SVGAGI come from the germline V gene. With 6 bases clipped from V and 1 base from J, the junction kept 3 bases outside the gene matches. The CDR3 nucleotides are TGTGCCAGCAGAGTGACAGGGGGGAACACTGAAGCTTTCTTT. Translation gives CASRVTGGNTEAFF.

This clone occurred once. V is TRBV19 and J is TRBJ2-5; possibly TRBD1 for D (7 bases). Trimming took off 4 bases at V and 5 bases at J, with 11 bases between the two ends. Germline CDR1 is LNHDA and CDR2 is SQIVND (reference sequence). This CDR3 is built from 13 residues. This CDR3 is CASSTSGGETQYF. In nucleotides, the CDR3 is TGTGCCAGTAGTACCTCAGGGGGGGAGACCCAGTACTTC.

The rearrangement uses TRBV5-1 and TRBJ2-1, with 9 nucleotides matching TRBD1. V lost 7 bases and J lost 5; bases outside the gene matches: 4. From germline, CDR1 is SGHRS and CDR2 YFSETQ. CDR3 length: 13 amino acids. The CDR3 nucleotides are TGCGCCAGCGCACGACAGGGGGACAATGAGCAGTTCTTC. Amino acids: CASARQGDNEQFF. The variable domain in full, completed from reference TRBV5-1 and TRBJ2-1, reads KAGVTQTPRYLIKTRGQQVTLSCSPISGHRSVSWYQQTPGQGLQFLFEYFSETQRNKGNFPGRFSGRQFSNSRSEMNVSTLELGDSALYLCASARQGDNEQFFGPGTRLTVL.

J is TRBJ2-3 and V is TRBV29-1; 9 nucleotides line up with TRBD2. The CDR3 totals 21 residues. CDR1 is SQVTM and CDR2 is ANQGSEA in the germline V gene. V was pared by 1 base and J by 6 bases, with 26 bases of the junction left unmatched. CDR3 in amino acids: CSVEAPLGLAGSRQAPDTQYF. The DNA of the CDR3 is TGCAGCGTTGAAGCTCCCCTCGGCCTAGCGGGATCCCGCCAAGCCCCCGATACGCAGTATTTT.

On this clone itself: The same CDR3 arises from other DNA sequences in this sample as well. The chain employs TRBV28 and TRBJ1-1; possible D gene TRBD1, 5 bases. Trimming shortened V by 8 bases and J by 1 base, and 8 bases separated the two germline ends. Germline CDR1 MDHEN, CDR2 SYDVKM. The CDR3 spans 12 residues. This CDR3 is CASGTGNTEAFF. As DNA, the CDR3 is TGTGCCAGCGGGACGGGGAACACTGAAGCTTTCTTT. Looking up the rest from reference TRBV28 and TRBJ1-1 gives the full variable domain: DVKVTQSSRYLVKRTGEKVFLECVQDMDHENMFWYRQDPGLGLRLIYFSYDVKMKEKGDIPEGYSVSREKKERFSLILESASTNQTSMYLCASGTGNTEAFFGQGTRLTVV.

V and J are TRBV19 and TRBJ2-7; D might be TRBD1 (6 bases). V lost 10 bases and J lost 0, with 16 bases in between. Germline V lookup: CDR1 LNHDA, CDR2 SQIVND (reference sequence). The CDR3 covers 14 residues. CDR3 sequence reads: CATRLGRGSYEQYF. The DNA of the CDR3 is TGTGCCACCCGTCTGGGCAGGGGCTCCTACGAGCAGTACTTC.

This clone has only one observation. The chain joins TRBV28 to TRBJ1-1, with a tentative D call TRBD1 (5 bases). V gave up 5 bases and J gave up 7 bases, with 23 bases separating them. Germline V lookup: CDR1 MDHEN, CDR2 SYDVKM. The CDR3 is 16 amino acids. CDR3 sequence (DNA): TGTGCCAGCAGTCGCTTGGGGGGAATGGGGTGGGTTGAAGCTTTCTTT. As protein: CASSRLGGMGWVEAFF.

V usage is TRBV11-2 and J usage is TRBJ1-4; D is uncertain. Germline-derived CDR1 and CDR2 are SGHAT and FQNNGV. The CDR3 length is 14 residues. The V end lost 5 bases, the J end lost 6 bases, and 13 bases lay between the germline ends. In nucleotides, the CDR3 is TGTGCCAGCAGCCCACCCAGCCAGTATGAAAAACTGTTTTTT. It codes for CASSPPSQYEKLFF.

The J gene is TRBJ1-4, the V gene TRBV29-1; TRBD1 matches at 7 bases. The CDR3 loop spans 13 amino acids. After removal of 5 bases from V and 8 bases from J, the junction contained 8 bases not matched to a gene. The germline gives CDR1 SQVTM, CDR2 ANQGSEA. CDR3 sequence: CSVRQGQSEKLFF. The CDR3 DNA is TGCAGCGTTAGACAGGGCCAGTCGGAAAAACTGTTTTTT.

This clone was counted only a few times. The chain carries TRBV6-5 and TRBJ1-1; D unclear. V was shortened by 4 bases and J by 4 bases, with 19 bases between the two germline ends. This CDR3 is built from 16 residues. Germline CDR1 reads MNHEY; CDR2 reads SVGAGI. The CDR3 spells CASSLHPGTRATEAFF. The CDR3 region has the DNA TGTGCCAGCAGTTTGCACCCCGGAACTCGGGCCACTGAAGCTTTCTTT.

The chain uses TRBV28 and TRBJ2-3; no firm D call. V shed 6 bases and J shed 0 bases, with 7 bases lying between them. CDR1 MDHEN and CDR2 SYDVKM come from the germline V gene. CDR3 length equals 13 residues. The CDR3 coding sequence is TGTGCCAGCAGACGCCTTAGCACAGATACGCAGTATTTT. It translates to CASRRLSTDTQYF.

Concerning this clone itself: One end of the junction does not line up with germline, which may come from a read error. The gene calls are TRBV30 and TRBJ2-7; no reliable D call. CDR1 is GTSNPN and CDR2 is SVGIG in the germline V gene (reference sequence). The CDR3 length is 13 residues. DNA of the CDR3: TGTGCCTGGGAAGACCGCGACTCCCACGAGCAGTACTTC. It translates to CAWEDRDSHEQYF.

The CDR3 sequence: CASSIGSNTGELFF. The CDR3 DNA reads TGTGCCAGTAGTATCGGGTCAAACACCGGGGAGCTGTTTTTT. The chain couples TRBV19 to TRBJ2-2; D is unclear. This CDR3 has 14 residues. Germline assignment: CDR1 LNHDA and CDR2 SQIVND (reference sequence). V was trimmed by 3 bases and J by 2 bases, leaving 7 bases between them.

The CDR3 nucleotides are TGTGCCAGCCAGGCTAGTACCACGGTTTACGGAAACACCATATATTTT. This gives the protein CASQASTTVYGNTIYF. V gene TRBV18 combines with J gene TRBJ1-3; D is ambiguous. The CDR3 contains 16 residues. V was trimmed by 8 bases and J by 4 bases, leaving 21 bases between them. Germline V gene sequence: CDR1 KGHSH, CDR2 LQKENI.

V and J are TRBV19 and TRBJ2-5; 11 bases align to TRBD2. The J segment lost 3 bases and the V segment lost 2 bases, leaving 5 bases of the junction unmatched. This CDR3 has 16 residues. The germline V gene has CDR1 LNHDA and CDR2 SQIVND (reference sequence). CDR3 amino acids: CASSIPGLADEETQYF. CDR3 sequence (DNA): TGTGCCAGTAGTATACCGGGACTAGCGGATGAAGAGACCCAGTACTTC.

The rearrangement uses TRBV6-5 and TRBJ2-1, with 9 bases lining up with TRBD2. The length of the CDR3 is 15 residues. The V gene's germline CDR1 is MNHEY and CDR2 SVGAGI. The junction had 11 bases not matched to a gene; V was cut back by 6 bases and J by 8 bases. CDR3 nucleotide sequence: TGTGCCAGCAGCCCCACTAGCGGGCGCGCCGATGAGCAGTTCTTC. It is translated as CASSPTSGRADEQFF.

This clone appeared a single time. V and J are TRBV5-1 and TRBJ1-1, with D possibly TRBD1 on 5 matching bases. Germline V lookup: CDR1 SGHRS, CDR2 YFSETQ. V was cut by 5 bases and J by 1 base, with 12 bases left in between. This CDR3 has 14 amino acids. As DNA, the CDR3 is TGCGCCAGCAGTATGGGGCGGGGGAACACTGAAGCTTTCTTT. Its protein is CASSMGRGNTEAFF.

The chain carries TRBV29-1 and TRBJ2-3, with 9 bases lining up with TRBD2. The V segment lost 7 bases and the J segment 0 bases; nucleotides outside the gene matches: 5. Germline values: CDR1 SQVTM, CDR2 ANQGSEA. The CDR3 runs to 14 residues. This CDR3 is CSAPSGTSTDTQYF. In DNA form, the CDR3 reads TGCAGCGCCCCTAGCGGGACTAGCACAGATACGCAGTATTTT.

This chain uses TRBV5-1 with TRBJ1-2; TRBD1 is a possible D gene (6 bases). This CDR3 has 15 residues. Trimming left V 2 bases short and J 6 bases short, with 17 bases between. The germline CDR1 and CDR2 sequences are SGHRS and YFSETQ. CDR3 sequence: CASSLETGRLNGYTF. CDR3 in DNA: TGCGCCAGCAGCTTAGAAACAGGGAGGTTGAATGGCTACACCTTC.